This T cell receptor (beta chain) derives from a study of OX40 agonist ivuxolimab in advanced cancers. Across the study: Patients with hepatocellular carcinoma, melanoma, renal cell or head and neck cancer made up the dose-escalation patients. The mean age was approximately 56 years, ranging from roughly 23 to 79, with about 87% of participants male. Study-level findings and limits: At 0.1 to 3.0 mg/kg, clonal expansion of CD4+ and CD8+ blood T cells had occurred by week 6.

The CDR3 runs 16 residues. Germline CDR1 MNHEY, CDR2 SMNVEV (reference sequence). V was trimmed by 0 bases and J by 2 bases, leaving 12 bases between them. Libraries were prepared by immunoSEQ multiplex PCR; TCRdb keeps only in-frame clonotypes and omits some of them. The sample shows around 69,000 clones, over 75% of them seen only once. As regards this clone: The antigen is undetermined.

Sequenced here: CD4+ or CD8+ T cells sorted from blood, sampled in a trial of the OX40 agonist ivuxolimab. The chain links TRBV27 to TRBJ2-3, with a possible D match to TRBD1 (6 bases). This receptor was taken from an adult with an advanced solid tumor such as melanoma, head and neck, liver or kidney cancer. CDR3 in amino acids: CASSLSYRAITDTQYF. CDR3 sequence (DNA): TGTGCCAGCAGTTTATCTTACAGGGCCATCACAGATACGCAGTATTTT.